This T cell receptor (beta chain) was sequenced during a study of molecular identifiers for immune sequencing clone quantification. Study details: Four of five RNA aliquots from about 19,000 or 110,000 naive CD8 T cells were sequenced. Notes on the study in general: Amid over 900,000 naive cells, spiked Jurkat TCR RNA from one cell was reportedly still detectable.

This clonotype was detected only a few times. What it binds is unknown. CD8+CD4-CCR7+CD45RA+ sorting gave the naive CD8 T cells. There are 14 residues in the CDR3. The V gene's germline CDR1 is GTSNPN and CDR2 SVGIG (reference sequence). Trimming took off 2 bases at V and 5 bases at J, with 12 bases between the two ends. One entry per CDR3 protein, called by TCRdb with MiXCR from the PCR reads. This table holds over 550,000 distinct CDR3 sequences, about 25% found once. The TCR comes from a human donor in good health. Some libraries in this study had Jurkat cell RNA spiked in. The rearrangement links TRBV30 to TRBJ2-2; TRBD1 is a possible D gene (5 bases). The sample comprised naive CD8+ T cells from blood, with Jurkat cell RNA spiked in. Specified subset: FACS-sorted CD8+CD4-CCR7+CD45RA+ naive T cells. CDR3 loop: CAWSQGDWTGELFF. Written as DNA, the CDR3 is TGTGCCTGGAGTCAAGGGGATTGGACCGGGGAGCTGTTTTTT.